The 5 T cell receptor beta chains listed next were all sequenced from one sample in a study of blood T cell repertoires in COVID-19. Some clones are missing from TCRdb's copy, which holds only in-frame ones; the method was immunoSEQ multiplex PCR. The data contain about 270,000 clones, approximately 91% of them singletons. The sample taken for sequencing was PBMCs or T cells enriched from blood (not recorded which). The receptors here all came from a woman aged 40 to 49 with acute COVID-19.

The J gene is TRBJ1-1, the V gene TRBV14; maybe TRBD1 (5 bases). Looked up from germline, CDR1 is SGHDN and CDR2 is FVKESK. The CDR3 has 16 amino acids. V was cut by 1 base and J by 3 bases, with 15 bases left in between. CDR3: CASSQGPGSRDTEAFF. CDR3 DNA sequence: TGTGCCAGCAGCCAAGGCCCAGGGTCCAGGGACACTGAAGCTTTCTTT.

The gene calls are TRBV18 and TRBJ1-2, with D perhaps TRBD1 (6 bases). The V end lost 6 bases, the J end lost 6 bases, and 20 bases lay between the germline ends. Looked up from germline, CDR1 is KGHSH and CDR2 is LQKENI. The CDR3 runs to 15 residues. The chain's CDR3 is CASSLQGLPVNGYTF. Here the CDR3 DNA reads TGTGCCAGCTCGCTACAGGGTCTCCCTGTGAATGGCTACACCTTC.

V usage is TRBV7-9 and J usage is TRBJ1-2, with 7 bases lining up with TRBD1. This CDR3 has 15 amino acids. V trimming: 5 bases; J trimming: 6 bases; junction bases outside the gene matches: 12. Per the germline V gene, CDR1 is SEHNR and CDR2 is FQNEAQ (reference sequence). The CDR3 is CASSRNHRGEDGYTF. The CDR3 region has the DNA TGTGCCAGCAGCCGAAACCACAGGGGAGAAGATGGCTACACCTTC.

DNA of the CDR3: TGTGCCAGCAGTCGACTAGCGGGAGCGTGGCAGTACTTC. It is translated as CASSRLAGAWQYF. The chain uses TRBV12-3 or TRBV12-4 and TRBJ2-7, with TRBD2 matching over 12 bases. With 5 bases clipped from V and 9 bases from J, the junction kept 5 bases outside the gene matches. The CDR3 sequence is 13 residues long.

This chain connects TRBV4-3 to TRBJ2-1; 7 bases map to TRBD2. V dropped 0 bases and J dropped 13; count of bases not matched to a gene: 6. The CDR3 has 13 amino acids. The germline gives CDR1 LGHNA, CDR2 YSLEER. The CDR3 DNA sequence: TGCGCCAGCAGCCAAGATCTAGGCGGGGGACAGTTCTTC. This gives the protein CASSQDLGGGQFF.